A selection of T cell receptor beta chains follows, all from one sample in a study of T cells in Graves' hyperthyroidism and ophthalmopathy. One entry per CDR3 protein, called by TCRdb with MiXCR from the multiplex PCR reads. The sample holds hundreds of thousands of distinct CDR3 sequences, more than 45% seen once. The sample consisted of peripheral blood or thyroid tissue (not recorded which). The receptors originated from a woman aged 18-35 years with Graves' hyperthyroidism. Each CDR3 is given with its conserved first and last residue. Fields, in order: CDR3 protein, CDR3 DNA, J gene, V gene, clone size, D gene. A D gene is named only where the DNA matches it firmly. Clone size is not always given. Where it is, it says once, few, many or a class for expanded clones.

cdr3_aa: CSARDGAAPGAQYF; cdr3_nt: TGCAGTGCTAGAGATGGCGCGGCACCCGGGGCCCAGTACTTC; j_call: TRBJ2-5; v_call: TRBV20-1; clone_size: few; d_call: NA
cdr3_aa: CASSLNRRQRSNQPQHF; cdr3_nt: TGTGCCAGCAGCCTAAACCGCCGGCAGAGGAGCAATCAGCCCCAGCATTTT; j_call: TRBJ1-5; v_call: TRBV5-4; clone_size: few; d_call: NA
cdr3_aa: CSVDLRKGMRYEQYF; cdr3_nt: TGCAGCGTCGACCTTAGGAAGGGTATGCGTTACGAGCAGTACTTC; j_call: TRBJ2-7; v_call: TRBV29-1; clone_size: few; d_call: NA
cdr3_aa: CASSLSAGGVSGELFF; cdr3_nt: TGCGCCAGCAGCTTGTCAGCAGGGGGCGTCAGCGGGGAGCTGTTTTTT; j_call: TRBJ2-2; v_call: TRBV5-1; clone_size: NA; d_call: TRBD1
cdr3_aa: CASSFVAGGGNQPQHF; cdr3_nt: TGTGCCAGCAGTTTTGTGGCGGGGGGCGGCAATCAGCCCCAGCATTTT; j_call: TRBJ1-5; v_call: TRBV2; clone_size: NA; d_call: NA
cdr3_aa: CARNREGKTQYF; cdr3_nt: TGTGCCAGGAACAGGGAGGGAAAGACCCAGTACTTC; j_call: TRBJ2-5; v_call: TRBV2; clone_size: NA; d_call: NA
cdr3_aa: CASGSGQYGYTF; cdr3_nt: TGTGCCAGCGGCTCAGGACAGTATGGCTACACCTTC; j_call: TRBJ1-2; v_call: TRBV2; clone_size: few; d_call: NA
cdr3_aa: CASSEGRDSGEKLFF; cdr3_nt: TGTGCCAGCAGTGAAGGACGGGACAGTGGAGAAAAACTGTTTTTT; j_call: TRBJ1-4; v_call: TRBV2; clone_size: NA; d_call: TRBD1
cdr3_aa: CAWSVRGNQPQHF; cdr3_nt: TGTGCCTGGAGTGTACGCGGCAATCAGCCCCAGCATTTT; j_call: TRBJ1-5; v_call: TRBV19; clone_size: few; d_call: NA
cdr3_aa: CASSEPGRPTGELFF; cdr3_nt: TGTGCCAGCAGCGAGCCGGGACGACCCACCGGGGAGCTGTTTTTT; j_call: TRBJ2-2; v_call: TRBV10-3; clone_size: NA; d_call: NA
cdr3_aa: CASSSGQGDEKLFF; cdr3_nt: TGTGCCAGCAGTTCGGGACAGGGGGATGAAAAACTGTTTTTT; j_call: TRBJ1-4; v_call: TRBV12-3/TRBV12-4; clone_size: many; d_call: TRBD1
cdr3_aa: CASSSGGLAGYEQYF; cdr3_nt: TGTGCCAGCAGCTCAGGGGGACTAGCGGGATACGAGCAGTACTTC; j_call: TRBJ2-7; v_call: TRBV7-2; clone_size: few; d_call: TRBD2
cdr3_aa: CASSPTGSNEKLFF; cdr3_nt: TGTGCCAGCAGCCCGACAGGCTCCAATGAAAAACTGTTTTTT; j_call: TRBJ1-4; v_call: TRBV7-2; clone_size: many; d_call: NA
cdr3_aa: CATRVGPGNGAFF; cdr3_nt: TGTGCCACCAGGGTGGGGCCGGGAAACGGAGCTTTCTTT; j_call: TRBJ1-1; v_call: TRBV6-1; clone_size: NA; d_call: NA
cdr3_aa: CSARSVTGELFF; cdr3_nt: TGCAGTGCTAGATCCGTCACCGGGGAGCTGTTTTTT; j_call: TRBJ2-2; v_call: TRBV20-1; clone_size: NA; d_call: NA
cdr3_aa: CASSQATGFGYTF; cdr3_nt: TGCGCCAGCAGCCAAGCCACAGGGTTTGGCTACACCTTC; j_call: TRBJ1-2; v_call: TRBV7-9; clone_size: few; d_call: NA
cdr3_aa: CASRALGATYEQCF; cdr3_nt: TGTGCCAGCAGAGCCTTGGGGGCGACTTACGAGCAGTGCTTC; j_call: TRBJ2-7; v_call: TRBV11-2; clone_size: NA; d_call: NA
cdr3_aa: CASSYSVGGAGANVLTF; cdr3_nt: TGTGCCAGCAGTTACTCGGTCGGGGGCGCTGGGGCCAACGTCCTGACTTTC; j_call: TRBJ2-6; v_call: TRBV2; clone_size: few; d_call: NA
cdr3_aa: CAISEAALETQHF; cdr3_nt: TGTGCCATCAGTGAAGCGGCTCTGGAGACCCAGCATTTT; j_call: TRBJ1-5; v_call: TRBV6-1; clone_size: NA; d_call: NA
cdr3_aa: CASSLRPGEGNTEAFF; cdr3_nt: TGTGCCAGCAGCTTAAGGCCTGGGGAGGGGAACACTGAAGCTTTCTTT; j_call: TRBJ1-1; v_call: TRBV11-1; clone_size: few; d_call: NA
cdr3_aa: CATSEFGGQPQHF; cdr3_nt: TGTGCCACCAGTGAATTCGGAGGTCAGCCCCAGCATTTT; j_call: TRBJ1-5; v_call: TRBV24-1; clone_size: NA; d_call: NA
cdr3_aa: CSARGWNYGYTF; cdr3_nt: TGCAGTGCTAGGGGGTGGAACTATGGCTACACCTTC; j_call: TRBJ1-2; v_call: TRBV20-1; clone_size: NA; d_call: NA